This is a list of T cell receptor beta chains from one sample in a study of metastatic and nonmetastatic thyroid tumors. TCRdb re-processed the PCR reads through MiXCR. The sample consists of 53,000 or so clones, more than 20% of them appearing once. Sequenced input: blood. The receptors derive from a female donor with papillary thyroid cancer or a benign thyroid nodule (not recorded which). Some clones in this sample may be carry-over from other donors' samples. Both conserved end residues are part of each CDR3. A D gene is named only where the DNA matches it firmly. Part of the rows lack a size; the others show once, few, many or a class for expanded clones.

j_call,d_call,clone_size,v_call,cdr3_nt,cdr3_aa
TRBJ1-5,-,many,TRBV6-2/TRBV6-3,TGTGCCAGCAGCTGGGGGCCGGGGGCTAATCAGCCCCAGCATTTT,CASSWGPGANQPQHF
TRBJ2-3,-,-,TRBV2,TGTGCCAGCAGACGAAGGACAACAAGTATGGATACGCAGTATTTT,CASRRRTTSMDTQYF
TRBJ2-7,-,many,TRBV5-1,TGCGCCAGCAGCTTTGGTGGCTACGAGCAGTACTTC,CASSFGGYEQYF
TRBJ2-2,-,many,TRBV12-3/TRBV12-4,TGTGCCACCCGGCTTGACACAGGGTCCCCGAACACCGGGGAGCTGTTTTTT,CATRLDTGSPNTGELFF
TRBJ2-2,TRBD2,many,TRBV5-1,TGCGCCAGCAGCTTTAGCGGGGTCACCGGGGAGCTGTTTTTT,CASSFSGVTGELFF
TRBJ2-5,-,many,TRBV6-1,TGTGCCAGCAGTGAAACCATGGGGGGACAAGAGACCCAGTACTTC,CASSETMGGQETQYF
TRBJ1-1,-,many,TRBV11-2,TGTGCCAGCAGCTCCAGGTACACTGAAGCTTTCTTT,CASSSRYTEAFF
TRBJ2-7,TRBD1,few,TRBV6-1,TGTTCCAGCAGTACCGGTGGCAGGGGGAACGAGCATTACTTC,CSSSTGGRGNEHYF
TRBJ2-3,-,many,TRBV18,TGTGCCAGCTCAGTAGCGGAAAGCACAGATACGCAGTATTTT,CASSVAESTDTQYF
TRBJ2-1,TRBD2,-,TRBV20-1,TGCAGTGCTGACTCCCTTAGCGGGAGATTAGCCAATGGGCAGTTCTTC,CSADSLSGRLANGQFF
TRBJ1-2,-,-,TRBV5-1,TGCGCCAGCAGCCCAGGTCCAGGCAATTATGGGCAGCTCTTC,CASSPGPGNYGQLF
TRBJ1-2,-,-,TRBV3-1,TGTGCCAGCAGTCCCGGCGGTGCAGGGGCGTATGGCTACACCTTC,CASSPGGAGAYGYTF
TRBJ2-1,TRBD2,many,TRBV9,TGTGCCAGCAGCGAGGGACTAGCTTGGTCCTACAATGAGCAGTTCTTC,CASSEGLAWSYNEQFF
TRBJ1-1,TRBD1,-,TRBV7-4,TGTGCCAGCAACCGACAGGGGGACATGAACACTGAAGCTTTCTTT,CASNRQGDMNTEAFF
TRBJ1-1,-,many,TRBV7-9,TGTGCCAGCAGCGGCAAATCGAACACTGAAGCTTTCTTT,CASSGKSNTEAFF
TRBJ2-1,-,-,TRBV30,TGTGCCTGGTTGGGGTTGCAGAATGAGCAGTTCTTC,CAWLGLQNEQFF
TRBJ2-3,-,-,TRBV28,TGTGCCAGCAGATTGAGCGGACGGGCGGCCACGGATACGCAGTATTTT,CASRLSGRAATDTQYF
TRBJ1-1,TRBD1,many,TRBV9,TGTGCCAGCAGCGTAGGGCAGGGGGTAGGCACTGAAGCTTTCTTT,CASSVGQGVGTEAFF
TRBJ1-2,-,-,TRBV5-1,TGCGCCAGCAGCATACAAGGGGGTAACTATGGCTACACCTTC,CASSIQGGNYGYTF
TRBJ1-6,-,-,TRBV20-1,TGCAGTGCTAGATTGTGTGATTATAATTCACCCCTCCACTTT,CSARLCDYNSPLHF
TRBJ2-1,-,many,TRBV7-9,TGTGCCAGCAGCTTCGATGGAAATGAGCAGTTCTTC,CASSFDGNEQFF
TRBJ2-2,-,many,TRBV9,TGTGCCAGCAGCCCCGGACAGAATGTTTATGTCACCGGGGAGCTGTTTTTT,CASSPGQNVYVTGELFF
TRBJ2-7,TRBD1,many,TRBV2,TGTGCCAGCAGTGCTTCGACAGGGGTAAGATACGAGCAGTACTTC,CASSASTGVRYEQYF
TRBJ1-6,TRBD1,many,TRBV6-1,TGTGCCAGCAGTGAAAGACAGGGTAGTTCACCCCTCCACTTT,CASSERQGSSPLHF
TRBJ2-7,TRBD2,many,TRBV7-2,TGTGCCAGCAGCTCCATTAGGACTAGCGGGCTCTCACGGGTCTACGAGCAGTACTTC,CASSSIRTSGLSRVYEQYF